This T cell receptor (beta chain) was observed in a study of metastatic and nonmetastatic thyroid tumors. This clone showed up many times. Its antigen is not known. Before thyroid surgery, none of the patients had received any treatment. The CDR3 length is 16 residues. Germline assignment: CDR1 MRHNA and CDR2 SNTAGT. V was pared by 4 bases and J by 0 bases, with 6 bases of the junction left unmatched. Findings of the study overall: Within blood and tumor, benign nodules reportedly had significantly lower TCR beta diversity than malignant thyroid tumors did.

TCRdb re-called the PCR reads through MiXCR. The sample includes about 14,000 clones, 23% of them seen just once. This rearrangement joins TRBV6-4 to TRBJ2-3; TRBD2 agrees at 8 bases. This TCR derives from a female donor with papillary thyroid cancer or a benign thyroid nodule (not recorded which). Some clones in this sample may be carry-over from other donors' samples. The source material was blood. DNA for the CDR3: TGTGCCAGCAGTGCCGGGGGGGGAAGCAGCACAGATACGCAGTATTTT. This sequence encodes CASSAGGGSSTDTQYF.